This T cell receptor (beta chain) was obtained from a study of blood T cell repertoires in COVID-19 (dated by TCRdb to 2019 to 2021). General notes on the study: Samples covering the acute and convalescent phases of COVID-19 were provided by collaborators in the United States, Italy and Spain. The repertoires were made available in a free public database intended to serve as a resource for research on the immune response to SARS-CoV-2. The prospective study material was composed of cDNA or gDNA derived from T cells, B-cell-depleted T cells, or PBMCs. Samples were obtained from the ongoing ImmuneRACE study (first 160 participants) and from about 1,300 subjects provided by 6 global collaborators. Nearly every sample came with metadata listing a de-identified subject ID, COVID-19 status, age in years and sex. The dataset comprised deeply sampled blood TCRbeta repertoires from subjects exposed to, actively infected with, or recovered from COVID-19. Where HLA class I and class II types were available, the types were taken from metadata supplied by the sample provider, not from assay-based typing.

Participants in the prospective study were aged roughly 18 to 95 years, lived in 24 United States geographic areas, and enrolled through a virtual design. Cohort assignment in the prospective study relied on participant-reported clinical history from a screening survey and a study questionnaire. Exposed participants had been in contact, within 2 weeks of entering the study, with a person who had a PCR-confirmed or clinician-diagnosed case of COVID-19. In the prospective study, whole blood, serum and a nasopharyngeal or oropharyngeal swab were collected from each participant by mobile phlebotomists. Over an approximately 2-month period, participants in the prospective study had the option of providing additional blood draws and questionnaires. Before DNA extraction, blood samples from the prospective study were shipped at room temperature or frozen. As to this clone: The clone's antigen remains unknown. No base quality values were provided; no much bigger clone lies one nucleotide off.

TCRbeta CDR3 regions were amplified from genomic DNA by means of the immunoSEQ Assay, a bias-controlled multiplex PCR. In the source study's methods: The number of nucleated cells in each sample was estimated by amplification of reference gene primers within the assay. Sequence reads were collapsed and filtered to measure the absolute abundance of every unique TCRbeta CDR3 rearrangement. For each sample, productive Simpson clonality was calculated by taking the square root of Simpson's diversity index across productive rearrangements. TCRdb took this table from immuneACCESS and kept in-frame rearrangements with V and J called. Such tables lack part of the clones; where checked against another copy, unresolved V genes explain under half of the gap, and the rest is unexplained. V and J calls plus clone size are reproduced from that table; the DNA served to infer D and trimming. For this sample there are approximately 220,000 clones; approximately 83% appear just once. The ten largest make up less than 4% of the sample.

What the authors observed across the whole study: Clinical and demographic metadata were provided uncurated, with the amount varying by source and participant.

Trimming leaves V shorter by 7 bases and J shorter by 2 bases, with the junction holding 6 bases beyond the gene matches. The CDR3 has 15 amino acids, counting the end cysteine and phenylalanine. Only the CDR3 DNA stays, 45 bases, in frame from base 1. CDR1 and CDR2 are drawn from the germline V gene: MDHEN, SYDVKM. This TCR came from a woman in her thirties or forties who had been exposed to COVID-19. The chain couples TRBV28 to TRBJ1-5, with 9 bases matching TRBD1. The sequenced material came from PBMCs or T cells enriched from blood (not recorded which). In nucleotide form, the sequence is TGTGCCAGCACTCCGACAGGGGGACGCAATCAGCCCCAGCATTTT. It codes for CASTPTGGRNQPQHF.